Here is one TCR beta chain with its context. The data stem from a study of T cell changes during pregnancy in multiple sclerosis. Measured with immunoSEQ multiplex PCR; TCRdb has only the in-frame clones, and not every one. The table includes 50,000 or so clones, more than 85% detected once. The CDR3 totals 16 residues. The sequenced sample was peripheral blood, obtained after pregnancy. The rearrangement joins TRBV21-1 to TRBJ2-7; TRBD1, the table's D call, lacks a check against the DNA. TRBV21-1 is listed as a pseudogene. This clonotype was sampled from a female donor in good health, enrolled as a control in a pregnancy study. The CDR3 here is CASSKYGDRDSYEQYF. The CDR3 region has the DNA TGTGCCAGCAGCAAATATGGGGACAGGGACTCCTACGAGCAGTACTTC.